This T cell receptor (beta chain) was retrieved from a study of OX40 agonist ivuxolimab in advanced cancers. General study findings and limits: The investigators did not determine what antigen specificity the expanded peripheral T cells had.

The study sampled blood at baseline, cycle 4 day 1, and cycle 7 day 1. CDR1 is LNHDA and CDR2 is SQIVND in the germline V gene (reference sequence). The CDR3 covers 12 residues. V lost 0 bases and J lost 3, with 2 bases in between. Generated by immunoSEQ multiplex PCR, the TCRdb table keeps only in-frame clones and is missing some. This table holds roughly 89,000 clones, about nine tenths found once. As regards this clone: The antigen remains undetermined.

The receptor was isolated from an adult with an advanced solid tumor such as melanoma, head and neck, liver or kidney cancer. The sequences come from CD4+ or CD8+ T cells sorted from blood, collected in a trial of the OX40 agonist ivuxolimab. The rearrangement uses TRBV19 and TRBJ2-5; D is unresolved. The CDR3 loop reads CASSIDKETQYF. DNA of the CDR3: TGTGCCAGTAGTATAGACAAAGAGACCCAGTACTTC.